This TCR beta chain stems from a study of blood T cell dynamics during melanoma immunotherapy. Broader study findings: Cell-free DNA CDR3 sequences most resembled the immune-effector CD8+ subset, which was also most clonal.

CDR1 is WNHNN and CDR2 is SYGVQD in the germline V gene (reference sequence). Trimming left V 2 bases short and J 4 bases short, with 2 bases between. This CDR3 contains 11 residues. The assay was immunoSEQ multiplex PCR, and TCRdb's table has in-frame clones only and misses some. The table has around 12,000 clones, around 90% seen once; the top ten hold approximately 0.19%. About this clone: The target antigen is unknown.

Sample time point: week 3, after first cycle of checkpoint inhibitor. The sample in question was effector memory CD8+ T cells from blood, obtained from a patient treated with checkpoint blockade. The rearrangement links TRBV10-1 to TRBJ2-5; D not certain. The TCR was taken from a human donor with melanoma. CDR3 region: CASSEGETQYF. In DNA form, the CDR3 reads TGCGCCAGCAGTGAGGGAGAGACCCAGTACTTC.